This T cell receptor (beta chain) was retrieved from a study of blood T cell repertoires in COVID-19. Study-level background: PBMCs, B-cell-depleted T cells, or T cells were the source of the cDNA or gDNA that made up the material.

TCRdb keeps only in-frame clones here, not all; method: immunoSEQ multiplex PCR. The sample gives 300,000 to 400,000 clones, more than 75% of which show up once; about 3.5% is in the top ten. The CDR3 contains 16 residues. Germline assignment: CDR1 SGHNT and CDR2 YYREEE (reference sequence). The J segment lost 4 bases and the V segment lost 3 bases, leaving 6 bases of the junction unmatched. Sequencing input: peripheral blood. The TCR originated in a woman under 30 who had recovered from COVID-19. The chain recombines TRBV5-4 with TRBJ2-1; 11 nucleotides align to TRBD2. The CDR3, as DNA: TGTGCCAGCAGCTCATCCGGGACTAGCGGATACAATGAGCAGTTCTTC. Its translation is CASSSSGTSGYNEQFF.